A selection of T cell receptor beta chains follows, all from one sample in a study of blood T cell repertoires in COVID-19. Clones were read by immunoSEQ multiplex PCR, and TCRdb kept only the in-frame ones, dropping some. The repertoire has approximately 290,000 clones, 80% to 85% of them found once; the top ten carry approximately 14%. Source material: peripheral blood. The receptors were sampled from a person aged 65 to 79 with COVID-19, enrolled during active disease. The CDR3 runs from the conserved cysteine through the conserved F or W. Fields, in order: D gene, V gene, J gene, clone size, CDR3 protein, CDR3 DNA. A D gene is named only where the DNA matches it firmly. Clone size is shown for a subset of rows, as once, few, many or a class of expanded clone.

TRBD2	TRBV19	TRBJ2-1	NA	CASSIEGTTSEQFF	TGTGCCAGTAGTATAGAAGGGACTACGAGTGAGCAGTTCTTC
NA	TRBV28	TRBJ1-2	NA	CASSVQGTLGYTF	TGTGCCAGCAGTGTCCAGGGAACATTAGGCTACACCTTC
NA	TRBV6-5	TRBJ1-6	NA	CASSYKTETYNSPLHF	TGTGCCAGCAGTTACAAGACAGAGACCTATAATTCACCCCTCCACTTT
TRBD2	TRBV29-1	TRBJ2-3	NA	CSVGAGGNTQYF	TGCAGCGTTGGAGCCGGGGGGAATACGCAGTATTTT
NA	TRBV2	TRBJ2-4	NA	CASSRRRAEAKNIQYF	TGTGCCAGCAGTCGACGCAGGGCTGAGGCCAAAAACATTCAGTACTTC
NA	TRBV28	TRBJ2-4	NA	CASSLAARNIQYF	TGTGCCAGCAGTTTAGCGGCCAGAAACATTCAGTACTTC
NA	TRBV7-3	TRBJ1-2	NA	CASSLWWLGQGRYGYTF	TGTGCCAGCAGCTTATGGTGGTTGGGGCAGGGTCGGTATGGCTACACCTTC
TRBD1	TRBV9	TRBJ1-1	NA	CASSPDRVTADTEAFF	TGTGCCAGCAGCCCAGACAGGGTCACGGCGGACACTGAAGCTTTCTTT
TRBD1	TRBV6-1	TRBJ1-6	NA	CASSEGGQSNSPLHF	TGTGCCAGCAGTGAAGGGGGACAGTCCAATTCACCCCTCCACTTT
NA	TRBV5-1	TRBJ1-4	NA	CASSFGAGTSATNEKLFF	TGCGCCAGCAGCTTTGGCGCCGGGACTTCTGCAACTAATGAAAAACTGTTTTTT
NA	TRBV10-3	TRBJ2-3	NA	CAISGSLHTQYF	TGTGCCATCTCGGGGTCCCTCCATACGCAGTATTTT
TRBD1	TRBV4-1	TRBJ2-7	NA	CASSQESPGGPGVAGSEQYF	TGCGCCAGCAGCCAAGAATCGCCAGGGGGCCCCGGGGTAGCCGGCTCCGAGCAGTACTTC
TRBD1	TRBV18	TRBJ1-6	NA	CASSLQGSSYNSPLHF	TGTGCCAGCTCACTACAGGGGTCGTCCTATAATTCACCCCTCCACTTT
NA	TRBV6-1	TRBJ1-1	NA	CASSEIRNTEAFF	TGTGCCAGCAGTGAAATTAGGAACACTGAAGCTTTCTTT
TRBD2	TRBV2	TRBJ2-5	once	CASSGFGLAETQYF	TGTGCCAGCAGTGGATTCGGACTAGCAGAGACCCAGTACTTC
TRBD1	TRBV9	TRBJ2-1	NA	CASSAPTGPHEQFF	TGTGCCAGCAGCGCCCCGACAGGGCCCCATGAGCAGTTCTTC
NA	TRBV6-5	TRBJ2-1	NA	CACGRYNEQFF	TGTGCCTGTGGGAGGTACAATGAGCAGTTCTTC
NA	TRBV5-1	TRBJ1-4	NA	CASSSQGYEKLFF	TGCGCCAGCAGTTCCCAGGGTTATGAAAAACTGTTTTTT
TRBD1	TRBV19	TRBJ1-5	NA	CASSIRVVGTGDSSDGNQPQHF	TGTGCCAGTAGTATAAGGGTGGTAGGGACAGGGGACTCAAGTGATGGCAATCAGCCCCAGCATTTT
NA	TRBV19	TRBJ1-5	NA	CASSIRQDDQPQHF	TGTGCCAGTAGTATTAGACAGGATGATCAGCCCCAGCATTTT
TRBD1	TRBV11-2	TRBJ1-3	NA	CASSLDRTGNTIYF	TGTGCCAGCAGCCTGGACAGGACTGGAAACACCATATATTTT
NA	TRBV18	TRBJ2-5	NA	CASSPYGETQYF	TGTGCCAGCTCACCGTACGGTGAGACCCAGTACTTC
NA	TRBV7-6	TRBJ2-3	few	CASSLAGQGGGNTQYF	TGTGCCAGCAGCTTAGCCGGGCAGGGAGGAGGAAATACGCAGTATTTT
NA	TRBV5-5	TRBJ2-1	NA	CASRKDHGEQFF	TGTGCCAGCAGGAAAGATCACGGTGAGCAGTTCTTC
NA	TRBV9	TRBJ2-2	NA	CASSVTGQSNTGELFF	TGTGCCAGCAGCGTAACGGGACAATCGAACACCGGGGAGCTGTTTTTT
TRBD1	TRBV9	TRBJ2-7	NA	CASSSGTGDLEQYF	TGTGCCAGCAGCTCCGGGACAGGGGACCTGGAGCAGTACTTC
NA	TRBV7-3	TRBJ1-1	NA	CASSFGEGTEAFF	TGTGCCAGCAGCTTTGGGGAGGGGACTGAAGCTTTCTTT
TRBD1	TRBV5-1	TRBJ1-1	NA	CASRLGGQGRSNTEAFF	TGCGCCAGCAGGTTGGGAGGACAGGGTCGGTCGAACACTGAAGCTTTCTTT
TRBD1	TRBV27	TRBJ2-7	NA	CASSLSGQGIPEQYF	TGTGCCAGCAGTTTATCGGGACAGGGTATTCCCGAGCAGTACTTC
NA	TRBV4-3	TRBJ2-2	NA	CASSQDTGTFTGELFF	TGCGCCAGCAGCCAGGACACCGGGACTTTCACCGGGGAGCTGTTTTTT
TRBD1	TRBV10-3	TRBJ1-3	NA	CAISPDRAGNTIYF	TGTGCCATCAGTCCGGACAGGGCTGGAAACACCATATATTTT
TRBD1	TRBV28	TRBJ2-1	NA	CASSLGTGLSSYNEQFF	TGTGCCAGCAGTTTAGGGACAGGCCTGAGCTCCTACAATGAGCAGTTCTTC
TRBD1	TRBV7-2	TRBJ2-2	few	CASSLSPAGGNTGELFF	TGTGCCAGCAGCCTCTCCCCCGCAGGGGGGAACACCGGGGAGCTGTTTTTT
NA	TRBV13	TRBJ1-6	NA	CASSPGGSYNSPLHF	TGTGCCAGCAGCCCAGGAGGATCCTATAATTCACCCCTCCACTTT
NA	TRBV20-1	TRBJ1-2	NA	CSASQVGGGGYTF	TGCAGTGCTAGTCAGGTGGGGGGTGGCGGCTACACCTTC
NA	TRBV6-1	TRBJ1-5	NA	CASSEDSNSNQPQHF	TGTGCCAGCAGTGAGGACTCAAATAGCAATCAGCCCCAGCATTTT
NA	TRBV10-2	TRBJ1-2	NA	CASSENRYGYTF	TGCGCCAGCAGTGAGAACAGATATGGCTACACCTTC
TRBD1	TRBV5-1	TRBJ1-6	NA	CASIPTGQVSSYNSPLHF	TGCGCCAGCATCCCGACAGGGCAGGTTAGCTCCTATAATTCACCCCTCCACTTT
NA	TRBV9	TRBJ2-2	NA	CASSFSEIGELFF	TGTGCCAGCAGCTTTAGTGAAATCGGGGAGCTGTTTTTT
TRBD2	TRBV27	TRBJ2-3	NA	CASSRGPPDSGKRPDTQYF	TGTGCCAGCAGCCGAGGCCCCCCAGACAGCGGGAAACGACCAGATACGCAGTATTTT
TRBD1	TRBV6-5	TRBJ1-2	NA	CASSRTGSDGYTF	TGTGCCAGCAGCCGGACAGGGAGCGATGGCTACACCTTC
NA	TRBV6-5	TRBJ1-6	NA	CASSYSYRAGSPLHF	TGTGCCAGCAGTTACTCGTACAGGGCAGGCTCACCCCTCCACTTT
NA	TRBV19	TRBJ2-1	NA	CASSSPFRGSGGEQFF	TGTGCCAGTAGTAGCCCTTTCAGGGGTTCGGGGGGTGAGCAGTTCTTC
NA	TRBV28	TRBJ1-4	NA	CASSDQGKSNEKLFF	TGTGCCAGCAGTGATCAGGGGAAATCAAATGAAAAACTGTTTTTT
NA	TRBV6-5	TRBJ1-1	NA	CASSYFERGDTEAFF	TGTGCCAGCAGTTACTTCGAAAGGGGCGACACTGAAGCTTTCTTT
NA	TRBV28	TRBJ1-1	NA	CASKRSGPWYEAFF	TGTGCCAGCAAACGATCGGGTCCTTGGTATGAAGCTTTCTTT